The 15 T cell receptor beta chains in this list originate from one sample, sequenced in a study of CD8 T cells in Susac syndrome (dated by TCRdb to the late 2010s). Preparation of the library involved the immunoSEQ multiplex PCR assay. RNA was extracted using the RNeasy kit, and about 0.45 to 1 ug of the RNA was reverse transcribed with random hexamers. TCRdb reran the public reads through fastp at Q25 and MiXCR, keeping productive beta chains. Entries are consolidated by CDR3 protein sequence, retaining the most common genes and DNA. The sample yields about 190,000 distinct CDR3 sequences; roughly 92% were counted once. The top ten hold approximately 0.098% of the sample. The sample consisted of CD4+ T cells from PBMCs. These TCRs come from a human donor in good health.

The chain couples TRBV29-1 to TRBJ1-2; D is uncertain. This CDR3 contains 11 residues. The germline CDR1 and CDR2 sequences are SQVTM and ANQGSEA. The CDR3 coding sequence is TGCACGTTGGGGAAGGCGGATGGCTACACCTTC. It codes for CTLGKADGYTF.

V and J are TRBV15 and TRBJ1-2; D gene uncertain. This CDR3 is 15 amino acids long. The germline V gene encodes CDR1 LNHNV and CDR2 YYDKDF (reference sequence). Trimming removed 0 bases from V and 0 bases from J, with 8 bases in between. CDR3 in amino acids: CATSRDSVTNYGYTF. DNA for the CDR3: TGTGCCACCAGCAGAGATTCGGTGACTAACTATGGCTACACCTTC.

In DNA form, the CDR3 reads TGCGCCAGCAGCTTCGGCCTAGGGAGCGGGGGATCGAACACCGGGGAGCTGTTTTTT. Residues: CASSFGLGSGGSNTGELFF. This chain connects TRBV5-1 to TRBJ2-2; 8 bases match TRBD2. The CDR3 runs to 19 residues. In germline, CDR1 is SGHRS, CDR2 YFSETQ. V trimming: 2 bases; J trimming: 0 bases; junction bases outside the gene matches: 12.

V is TRBV4-1 and J is TRBJ2-1; the D gene is possibly TRBD1 (6 bases). Germline CDR1 reads MGHRA; CDR2 reads YSYEKL. The CDR3 runs 15 residues. Trimming took 5 bases from V and 0 from J, leaving 11 bases between them. DNA of the CDR3: TGCGCCAGCAGCGCCCCGGGACACTCCTACAATGAGCAGTTCTTC. Its translation: CASSAPGHSYNEQFF.

This chain joins TRBV24-1 and TRBJ2-3, with D perhaps matching TRBD1 (5 bases). Trimming removed 4 bases at V and 1 base at J, with 11 bases between. This CDR3 is 15 amino acids long. CDR1 and CDR2 (germline): KGHDR, SFDVKD. The CDR3 reads CATSEAGQGTDTQYF. As DNA, the CDR3 is TGTGCCACCAGTGAGGCAGGGCAGGGCACAGATACGCAGTATTTT.

The chain joins TRBV6-2 or TRBV6-3 to TRBJ1-6, with 8 bases that match TRBD1. This CDR3 has 16 residues. Trimming at V came to 0 bases and at J to 9 bases, leaving 7 bases not matched to a gene. Germline V gene lookup returns CDR1 MNHEY and CDR2 SVGEGT. In nucleotides, the CDR3 is TGTGCCAGCAGTTACTCGGCGACAGGGGTTGGTTCACCCCTCCACTTT. This codes for CASSYSATGVGSPLHF.

The chain couples TRBV29-1 to TRBJ1-1, with D tentatively TRBD1 (5 bases). Germline V gene data show CDR1 as SQVTM and CDR2 as ANQGSEA. V shed 4 bases and J shed 1 base, with 13 bases lying between them. The CDR3 sequence is 14 residues long. The CDR3 here is CSVGTGETNTEAFF. CDR3 coding DNA: TGCAGCGTTGGAACAGGAGAAACGAACACTGAAGCTTTCTTT.

The chain is built from TRBV7-2 and TRBJ2-1, with 7 bases lining up with TRBD2. The CDR3 consists of 15 residues. The trim removed 4 bases at V and 3 bases at J, leaving 6 bases unmatched. Germline V gene data show CDR1 as SGHTA and CDR2 as FQGNSA. DNA of the CDR3: TGTGCCAGCAGCTCTGGTGGGGGGGGCTACAATGAGCAGTTCTTC. Its protein is CASSSGGGGYNEQFF.

The rearrangement joins TRBV5-1 to TRBJ2-7; D possibly corresponds to TRBD2 (7 bases). CDR1 and CDR2 (germline): SGHRS, YFSETQ. Trimming cost V 0 bases and J 6 bases, with 13 bases left between them. The CDR3 covers 14 residues. For the CDR3, the DNA is TGCGCCAGCAGCTTGGGAGGGGGGGGCTCCGAGCAGTACGTC. The encoded protein is CASSLGGGGSEQYV.

The chain uses TRBV29-1 and TRBJ2-3; D may be TRBD1 or TRBD2 (5 bases each). Trimming removed 6 bases from V and 4 bases from J, with 11 bases in between. Germline loops: CDR1 SQVTM, CDR2 ANQGSEA. There are 12 residues in the CDR3. The CDR3 region has the DNA TGCAGCGTAGCCCGGGACGCAGATACGCAGTATTTT. This sequence encodes CSVARDADTQYF.

The chain recombines TRBV5-5 with TRBJ2-5; the match to TRBD1 covers 7 bases. The CDR3 extends over 19 amino acids. Germline assignment: CDR1 SGHKS and CDR2 YYEKEE (reference sequence). V was pared by 3 bases and J by 0 bases, with 17 bases of the junction left unmatched. The CDR3 sequence: CASSSKGVGEGGNQETQYF. The CDR3 DNA sequence: TGTGCCAGCAGCTCAAAGGGAGTGGGAGAAGGGGGCAACCAAGAGACCCAGTACTTC.

The chain recombines TRBV27 with TRBJ1-1; D might be TRBD1 (5 bases). V lost 5 bases and J 9 bases, leaving 19 bases between the germline ends. Germline CDR1 is MNHEY and CDR2 is SMNVEV (reference sequence). The CDR3 has 14 amino acids. As DNA, the CDR3 is TGTGCCAGCAGTGTCGGGACTCCTAGCGCGAAAGCTTTCTTT. Its protein is CASSVGTPSAKAFF.

This clonotype has just a few counts. The J gene is TRBJ2-7, the V gene TRBV2; D possibly corresponds to TRBD1 (6 bases). V lost 5 bases to trimming and J lost 5 bases, with 10 bases between them. CDR3 length: 12 amino acids. The V gene's germline CDR1 is SNHLY and CDR2 FYNNEI. The CDR3 nucleotides read TGTGCCAGCAGTTTACAGGGTAACGAGCAGTACGTC. It encodes CASSLQGNEQYV.

In its sample, this clonotype was seen once. The chain uses TRBV5-1 and TRBJ1-6; D remains unclear. CDR3 length equals 15 residues. V was clipped by 4 bases and J by 7 bases, with 15 bases between them. CDR1 is SGHRS, CDR2 YFSETQ, per germline. The CDR3, as DNA: TGCGCCAGCAGCCCGGTAGGAGGGCAAAATTCACCCCTCCACTTT. Protein product: CASSPVGGQNSPLHF.

The chain links TRBV6-2 or TRBV6-3 to TRBJ1-5, with D perhaps matching TRBD1 (6 bases). Germline-derived CDR1 and CDR2 are MNHEY and SVGEGT. The germline V and J ends were trimmed by 5 bases and 7 bases, with 12 bases remaining between them. This CDR3 region has 13 residues. CDR3: CASSLLRGQPQHF. CDR3 DNA sequence: TGTGCCAGCAGTCTCCTCAGGGGCCAGCCCCAGCATTTT.